This T cell receptor (beta chain) was recorded in a study of T-cell memory formation after mild COVID-19. This clonotype was seen a few times. One entry per CDR3 protein, called by TCRdb with MiXCR from the 5' RACE reads. The table shows around 420,000 distinct CDR3 sequences, with 20% to 30% occurring only once. The sequenced material came from PBMCs or a T cell subset sorted from them (not recorded which). The origin of this receptor is an adult woman who had mild COVID-19 (a few samples of this study predate the infection). Cell type and time point are not known.

The CDR3 DNA reads TGCGCCAGCAGCTTAGCTCCCTCCAGGGCAGATACGCAGTATTTT. It encodes CASSLAPSRADTQYF. The V and J genes are TRBV5-1 and TRBJ2-3; TRBD1 is a possible D gene (5 bases). CDR1 is SGHRS and CDR2 is YFSETQ in the germline V gene. V lost 2 bases, J lost 4 bases, and 14 bases lay in between. The CDR3 is made up of 15 amino acids.